Sequencing of this T cell receptor beta chain was carried out in a study of blood T cell repertoires in COVID-19. Study as a whole: Both acute and convalescent COVID-19 samples were obtained from the United States, Italy and Spain.

There are 15 residues in the CDR3. V shed 1 base and J shed 0 bases, with 7 bases lying between them. Germline values: CDR1 SNHLY, CDR2 FYNNEI. The cohort comprised adults aged about 18 to 100 years residing in around 25 US areas. Categorization into cohorts depended on clinical history that participants reported. Sequencing used immunoSEQ multiplex PCR; TCRdb keeps in-frame clones, though not all of them. This sample yields some 240,000 clones, of which approximately 81% are seen a single time; 6.6% belongs to the top ten. The sequence derives from a woman between 45 and 60 years old who had been exposed to COVID-19. The specimen was PBMCs or T cells enriched from blood (not recorded which). The V and J genes are TRBV2 and TRBJ1-3; unclear D gene. The CDR3, as DNA: TGTGCCAGCAGTGAAGTGAGAATCTCTGGAAACACCATATATTTT. Translated, it gives CASSEVRISGNTIYF.